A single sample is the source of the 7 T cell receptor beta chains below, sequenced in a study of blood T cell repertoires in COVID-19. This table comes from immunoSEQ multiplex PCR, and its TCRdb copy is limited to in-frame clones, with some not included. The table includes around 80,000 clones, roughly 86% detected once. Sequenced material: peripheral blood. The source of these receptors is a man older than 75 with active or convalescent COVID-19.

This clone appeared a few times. The CDR3 DNA is TGTGCAAGTCGCTTCGACGGACAGAATCATAGCAATCAGCCCCAGCATTTT. Translation gives CASRFDGQNHSNQPQHF. This sequence joins TRBV12-2 and TRBJ1-5; the listed D gene, TRBD1, was not tested against the DNA. TRBV12-2 is a pseudogene. The CDR3 spans 17 residues.

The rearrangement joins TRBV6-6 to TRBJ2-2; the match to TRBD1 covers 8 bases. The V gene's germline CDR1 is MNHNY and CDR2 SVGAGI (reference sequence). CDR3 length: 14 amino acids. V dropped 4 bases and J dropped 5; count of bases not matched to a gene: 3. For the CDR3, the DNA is TGTGCCAGCAGTTCGGGACAGGTGACCGGGGAGCTGTTTTTT. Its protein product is CASSSGQVTGELFF.

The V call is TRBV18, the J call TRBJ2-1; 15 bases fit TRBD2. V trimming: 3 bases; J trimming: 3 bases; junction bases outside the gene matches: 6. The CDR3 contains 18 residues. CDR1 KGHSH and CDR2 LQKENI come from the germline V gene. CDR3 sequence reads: CASSPPGLAGGGYNEQFF. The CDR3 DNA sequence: TGTGCCAGCTCACCTCCGGGACTAGCGGGGGGCGGCTACAATGAGCAGTTCTTC.

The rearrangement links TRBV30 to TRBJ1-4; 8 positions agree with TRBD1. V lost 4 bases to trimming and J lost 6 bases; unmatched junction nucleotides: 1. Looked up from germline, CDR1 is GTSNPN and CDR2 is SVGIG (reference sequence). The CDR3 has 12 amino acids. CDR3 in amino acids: CAWNRGDEKLFF. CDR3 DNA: TGTGCCTGGAACAGGGGGGATGAAAAACTGTTTTTT.

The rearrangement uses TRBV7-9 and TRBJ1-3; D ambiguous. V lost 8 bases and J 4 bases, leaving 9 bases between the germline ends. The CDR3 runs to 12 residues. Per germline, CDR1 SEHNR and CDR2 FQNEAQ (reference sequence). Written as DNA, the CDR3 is TGTGCCAGCGCAGGCTTCGGAAACACCATATATTTT. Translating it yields CASAGFGNTIYF.

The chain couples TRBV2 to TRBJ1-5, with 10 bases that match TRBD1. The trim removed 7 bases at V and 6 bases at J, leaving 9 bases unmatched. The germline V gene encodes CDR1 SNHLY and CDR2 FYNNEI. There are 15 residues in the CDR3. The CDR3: CASTGQGLEGQPQHF. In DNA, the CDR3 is TGTGCCAGCACGGGACAGGGGCTAGAGGGTCAGCCCCAGCATTTT.

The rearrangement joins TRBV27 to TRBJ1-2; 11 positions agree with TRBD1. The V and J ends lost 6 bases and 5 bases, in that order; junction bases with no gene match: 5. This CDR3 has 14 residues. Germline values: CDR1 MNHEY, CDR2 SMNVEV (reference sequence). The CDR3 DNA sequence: TGTGCCAGCAGCTGGACAGGGGGCTCGTATGGCTACACCTTC. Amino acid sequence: CASSWTGGSYGYTF.